What follows is one T cell receptor (beta chain) and its context. Only in-frame clones appear in the TCRdb table, and some are missing; sequencing was by immunoSEQ multiplex PCR. Among roughly 420,000 clones listed, approximately 88% were seen once. Germline V gene sequence: CDR1 LNHDA, CDR2 SQIVND (reference sequence). Trimming stripped 2 bases from V and 6 bases from J, with 14 bases between. The CDR3 has 14 amino acids. This entry comes from a study of blood T cell repertoires in COVID-19. The chain has TRBV19 and TRBJ2-7, with D possibly being TRBD2 (6 bases). The sample taken for sequencing was PBMCs or T cells enriched from blood (not recorded which). The sequence was obtained from a woman aged 30 to 39 with acute COVID-19. Written as DNA, the CDR3 is TGTGCCAGTAGTATAAATCGGGGACTGGGCGAGCAGTACTTC. Translating it yields CASSINRGLGEQYF.